This T cell receptor (beta chain) was captured by sequencing in a study of blood T cell repertoires in COVID-19 (dated by TCRdb to 2019 to 2021). As for the study more broadly: Collaborator samples came from the United States, Italy and Spain and covered acute and convalescent phases of COVID-19. The prospective study material was composed of cDNA or gDNA derived from T cells, B-cell-depleted T cells, or PBMCs. Deeply sampled blood TCRbeta repertoires from subjects exposed to, actively infected with, or recovered from COVID-19 were included in the dataset. The repertoires were made available in a free public database intended to serve as a resource for research on the immune response to SARS-CoV-2. Samples were obtained from the ongoing ImmuneRACE study (first 160 participants) and from about 1,300 subjects provided by 6 global collaborators. A de-identified subject ID, COVID-19 status, age in years and sex were almost always included in the sample metadata. HLA class I and class II types, where available, came from metadata supplied by the sample provider rather than from assay-based typing.

Collaborating institutions collected whole blood in K2EDTA tubes following their own protocols. For TCRbeta analysis, collaborator samples were shipped as frozen whole blood, as isolated PBMCs, or as DNA extracted from either sample type. Paper-wide results and their limitations: The amount of clinical and demographic metadata varied by source and participant and was provided uncurated.

TCRbeta CDR3 regions were amplified from genomic DNA using the immunoSEQ Assay, a bias-controlled multiplex PCR. From the authors' description of their analysis: The number of nucleated cells in each sample was estimated from the amplification of reference gene primers within the assay. To quantify the absolute abundance of each unique TCRbeta CDR3 rearrangement, sequence reads were collapsed and filtered. For each sample, productive Simpson clonality was calculated as the square root of Simpson's diversity index over productive rearrangements. Here the immuneACCESS table is served through TCRdb, limited to in-frame sequences with V and J called. Missing clones are a known gap in these copies; in checked studies unresolved V genes cover under half, and the rest lacks a known reason. The V and J calls and clone size are taken from that table; D and trimming were inferred from the DNA. This sample has approximately 200,000 clones in its table, and about 83% of those were observed once. The ten largest clones add up to about 7.4% of the sample.

A single count supports this clone. What antigen it recognizes has not been identified. No quality values exist for individual bases; no much larger clone is one base distant. Via the germline V gene, CDR1 is SGHDN and CDR2 FVKESK. Relative to germline, V is 0 bases shorter and J is 2 bases shorter, with 8 bases between their ends. The CDR3 spans 15 residues, from the cysteine through the phenylalanine. Only the CDR3 DNA is retained, 45 bases long and in frame from the first base. The sequenced sample consisted of peripheral blood. Rearrangement joined TRBV14 to TRBJ1-3, with an unclear D gene assignment. The TCR comes from a woman aged 50 to 65 with acute or convalescent COVID-19. The nucleotide sequence reads as follows: TGTGCCAGCAGCCAAGAGTCCGGGGCTGGAAACACCATATATTTT. This yields the protein CASSQESGAGNTIYF.